This T cell receptor (beta chain) was retrieved from a study of beta chain features in type 1 diabetes (dated by TCRdb to between 2017 and 2018). Concerning the study at large: Patients and healthy donors did not differ in mean age, gender distribution, total cell number or subset yield. Across all samples, fewer than 130 million sorted cells were examined, and cell number per subset correlated strongly with RNA yield. In the study, recently diagnosed type 1 diabetes patients and matched healthy donors were compared on the TCRB repertoires of their sorted circulating CD4+ T cell subsets. Regulatory and stem cell-like memory subsets were isolated from only 8 patients and about 8 healthy donors, whereas naive and central memory subsets came from all 30 or so donors. Here is what the overall study found, with its caveats: PCR might favor shorter templates, but patient and control samples were amplified and corrected together, so any skew would affect both groups equally. Naive, central memory and regulatory TCRB repertoires appeared to be more alike among patients than among healthy donors. Only small numbers of individuals were included in the HLA sub-analyses, which left unresolved whether HLA type had any influence on TCRB rearrangement. Sequencing cDNA rather than genomic DNA could over-represent highly expressing activated cells, although activation and CD3 levels did not differ between groups. A moderate but significant shortening of TCRB CDR3 length was observed in type 1 diabetes patients in all four CD4+ subsets. At VDJ recombination sites, type 1 diabetes patients had fewer insertions and more deleted nucleotides, which implies abnormalities in thymic rearrangement.

Details on this clone: Its antigen is still unknown. No base qualities exist here, and no much larger clone lies one base off it.

The entire amount of isolated RNA was reverse transcribed using the High Capacity cDNA Reverse Transcription Kit, so the sequenced TCRB transcripts were expressed ones. Deep immunoSEQ sequencing was performed on naive, central memory and regulatory T cell samples, with an average of roughly 3.3 million total reads per sample. After sorted cells were lysed in RLT buffer, RNA was extracted with DNase-treated RNeasy Micro or Mini kits, with the choice depending on cell number. To prevent cross-contamination, each cell subset was processed individually, whereas patient and healthy donor samples were processed jointly. The immunoSEQ multiplex PCR was used to amplify TCRB sequences from cDNA, generating 87-bp fragments that spanned the CDR3 region. Sequencing of the amplicons was done on the Illumina HiSeq platform. Per the original workflow: PCR bias was corrected computationally using synthetic template baselines, and reads within Hamming distance 2 were collapsed, with unmergeable singletons discarded. Reads were aligned against IMGT to assign V, D and J genes, CDR3 length and insertions or deletions at six rearrangement sites. Within each subset, clonotype counts were normalized to sorted cell number, and only after that were true diversity and Gini coefficients computed with the tcR R package. Repertoire sharing was quantified using the overlap coefficient calculated on TCRB nucleotide sequences. As a proxy for the pre-selection repertoire, out-of-frame TCRB sequences from naive cells were analyzed. As stored in TCRdb, this immuneACCESS dataset retains in-frame rearrangements with V and J assigned. A fraction of the clones does not appear; measured against another copy, unresolved V genes explain less than half of the discrepancy, and the remainder lacks a known reason. The DNA was the basis for D and trimming; V, J and clone size are from that table. This sample comprises about 930,000 clones, roughly 16% of them detected only once. Of the sample, 0.02% to 0.025% is held by the ten largest clones.

After removal of 4 bases from V and 4 bases from J, the junction retains 6 bases not matched to a gene. The CDR3 holds 14 amino acids from the cysteine to the phenylalanine. Of all the DNA, just the CDR3 is kept, 42 bases in frame from base 1. Sequences SQVTM (CDR1) and ANQGSEA (CDR2) are obtained from the germline V gene. Each donor gave one peripheral blood draw, approximately 100 mL on average, collected into heparinised tubes. A BD FACSAria II was used to sort naive, central memory, regulatory and stem cell-like memory CD4+ T cells with a panel that included CD45RO, CCR7, CD25, CD127, CD95 and CD27. A purity above 95% was achieved for all sorted populations. PBMCs were separated immediately by Lymphoprep density gradient centrifugation and were stained directly, without being cultured. So that batch effects would be minimized, each experiment stained and sorted samples in pairs, pairing one healthy donor with one patient.

The source of this sequence is a young woman in good health. Sequenced: naive CD4+ T cells from blood. What the cell subset or site label conveys for this sample: true naive CD4+ T cells. The sequence links TRBV29-1 to TRBJ2-7; 11 nucleotides in the junction match TRBD1. The CDR3 protein is CSVARDRGFYEQYF. The nucleotide sequence reads as follows: TGCAGCGTTGCCCGGGACAGGGGGTTTTACGAGCAGTACTTC.